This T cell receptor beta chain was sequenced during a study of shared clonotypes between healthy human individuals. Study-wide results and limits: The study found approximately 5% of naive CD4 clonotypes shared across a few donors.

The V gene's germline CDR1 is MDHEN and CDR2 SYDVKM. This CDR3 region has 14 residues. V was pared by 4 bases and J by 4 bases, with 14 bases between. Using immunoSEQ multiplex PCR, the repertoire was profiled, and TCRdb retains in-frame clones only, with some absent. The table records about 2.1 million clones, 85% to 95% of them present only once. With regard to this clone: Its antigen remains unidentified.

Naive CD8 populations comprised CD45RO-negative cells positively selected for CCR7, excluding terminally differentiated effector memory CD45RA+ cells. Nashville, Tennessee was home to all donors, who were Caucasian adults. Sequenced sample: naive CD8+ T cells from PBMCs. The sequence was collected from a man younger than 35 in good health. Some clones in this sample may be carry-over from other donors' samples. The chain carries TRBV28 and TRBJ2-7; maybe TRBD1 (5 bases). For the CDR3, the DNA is TGTGCCAGCAGTTACATATCGGACACATACGAGCAGTACTTC. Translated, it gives CASSYISDTYEQYF.